This entry concerns a single TCR beta chain. CDR1 is KGHSH and CDR2 is LQKENI in the germline V gene. The V gene end was trimmed by 5 bases and the J gene end by 2 bases; junction bases not matched to a gene: 8. The CDR3 has 15 amino acids. The sample originates from a study of blood T cell repertoires in COVID-19. Study-level background: Spain, Italy and the United States supplied samples that represented acute and convalescent COVID-19.

Study members were between roughly 18 and 100 years old and lived in some 22 US regions. For recovered donors of Cohort 3, there were two negative PCRs, clearance, or symptom resolution. As processed by the authors: Amplified reference gene primers provided the basis for estimating nucleated cell counts. Here immunoSEQ multiplex PCR was the method, and the copy in TCRdb shows in-frame clones only, minus some. V and J calls and clone size come straight from that table; D and trimming were deduced from the DNA. Of about 380,000 clones listed, around 87% are singletons. The receptor's source is a man aged 25 to 40 who had recovered from COVID-19. The chain links TRBV18 to TRBJ2-5; 7 positions agree with TRBD1. Material for sequencing was PBMCs or T cells enriched from blood (not recorded which). The CDR3 is CASSSGQVVQETQYF. In DNA form, the CDR3 reads TGTGCCAGCTCATCTGGACAGGTAGTTCAAGAGACCCAGTACTTC. The full variable domain, completed using reference TRBV18 and TRBJ2-5, is NAGVMQNPRHLVRRRGQEARLRCSPMKGHSHVYWYRQLPEEGLKFMVYLQKENIIDESGMPKERFSAEFPKEGPSILRIQQVVRGDSAAYFCASSSGQVVQETQYFGPGTRLLVL.